This T cell receptor (beta chain) was captured in a study of T cells in Graves' hyperthyroidism and ophthalmopathy. Study at large: Peripheral blood was acquired at first diagnosis, ahead of any therapy whatsoever.

Researchers took RNA transcripts and amplified the TCR beta CDR3 regions from them. Researchers ran a first-round RT-PCR on the TCR CDR3 using the HTBI primer set. TCRdb analysed the multiplex PCR reads with MiXCR anew, one entry per CDR3 protein. The repertoire holds roughly 280,000 distinct CDR3 sequences, with approximately 17% as singletons. This clonotype was picked up many times. Antigen specificity is unknown. CDR1 and CDR2 (germline): DFQATT, SNEGSKA (reference sequence). The junction had 6 bases not matched to a gene; V was cut back by 0 bases and J by 2 bases. The CDR3 has 16 residues. PBMCs stemmed from under 11 ml fresh peripheral blood. Findings and caveats of the study: With a median lead of approximately 6 months before onset, the model predicted ophthalmopathy.

The sample was blood. This chain uses TRBV20-1 with TRBJ2-2; 7 bases fit TRBD2. This sequence originates from a woman aged 55-69 years with Graves' ophthalmopathy. This chain's CDR3 is CSARDGLADNTGELFF. Here the CDR3 DNA reads TGCAGTGCTAGAGATGGCCTAGCGGATAACACCGGGGAGCTGTTTTTT.